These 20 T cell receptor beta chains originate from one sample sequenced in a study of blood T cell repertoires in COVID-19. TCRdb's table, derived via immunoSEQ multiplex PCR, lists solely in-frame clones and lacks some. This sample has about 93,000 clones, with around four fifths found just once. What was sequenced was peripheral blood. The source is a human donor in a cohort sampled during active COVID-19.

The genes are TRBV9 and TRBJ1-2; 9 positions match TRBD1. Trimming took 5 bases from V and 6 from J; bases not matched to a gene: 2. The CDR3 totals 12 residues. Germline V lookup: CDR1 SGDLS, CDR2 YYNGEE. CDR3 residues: CASRDRGNGYTF. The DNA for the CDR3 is TGTGCCAGCAGGGACAGGGGTAATGGCTACACCTTC. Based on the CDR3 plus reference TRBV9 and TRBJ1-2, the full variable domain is DSGVTQTPKHLITATGQRVTLRCSPRSGDLSVYWYQQSLDQGLQFLIQYYNGEERAKGNILERFSAQQFPDLHSELNLSSLELGDSALYFCASRDRGNGYTFGSGTRLTVV.

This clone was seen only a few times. CDR3 protein: CASSPTGGNEQYF. CDR3 nucleotides: TGTGCCAGCAGCCCTACAGGGGGGAACGAGCAGTACTTC. This chain links TRBV27 with TRBJ2-7; 8 bases align to TRBD1. J gave up 5 bases and V 6 bases, and 6 bases lay outside the gene matches. The CDR3 spans 13 residues. Germline V gives CDR1 MNHEY, CDR2 SMNVEV (reference sequence).

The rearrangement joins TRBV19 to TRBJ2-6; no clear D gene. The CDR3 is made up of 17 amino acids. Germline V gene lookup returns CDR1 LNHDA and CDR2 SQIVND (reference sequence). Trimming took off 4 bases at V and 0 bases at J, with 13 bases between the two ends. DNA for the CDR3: TGTGCCAGTAGTACCCGGAGTTCGGCCTCTGGGGCCAACGTCCTGACTTTC. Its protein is CASSTRSSASGANVLTF.

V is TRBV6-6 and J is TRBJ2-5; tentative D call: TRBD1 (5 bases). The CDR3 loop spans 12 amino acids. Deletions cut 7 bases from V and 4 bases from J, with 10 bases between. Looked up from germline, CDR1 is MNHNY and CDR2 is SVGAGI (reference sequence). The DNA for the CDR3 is TGTGCCAGCAAAGGGGTTACAGAGACCCAGTACTTC. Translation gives CASKGVTETQYF.

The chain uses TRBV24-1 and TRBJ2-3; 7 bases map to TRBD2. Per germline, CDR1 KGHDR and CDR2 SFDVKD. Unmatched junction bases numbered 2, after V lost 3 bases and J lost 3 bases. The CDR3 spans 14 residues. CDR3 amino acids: CATSDPGGTDTQYF. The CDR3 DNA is TGTGCCACCAGTGATCCGGGGGGTACAGATACGCAGTATTTT.

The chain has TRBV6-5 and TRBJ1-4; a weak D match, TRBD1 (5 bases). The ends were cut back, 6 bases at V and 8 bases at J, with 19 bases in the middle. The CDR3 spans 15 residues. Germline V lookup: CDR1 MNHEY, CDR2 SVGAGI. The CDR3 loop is CASSRLGGFVEKLFF. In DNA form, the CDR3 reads TGTGCCAGCAGCCGACTTGGGGGGTTCGTAGAAAAACTGTTTTTT.

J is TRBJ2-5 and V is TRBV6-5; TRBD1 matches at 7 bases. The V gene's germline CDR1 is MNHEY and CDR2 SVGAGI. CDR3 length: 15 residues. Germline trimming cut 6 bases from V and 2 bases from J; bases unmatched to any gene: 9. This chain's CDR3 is CASSATGTAQETQYF. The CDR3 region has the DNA TGTGCCAGCAGCGCCACCGGGACAGCTCAAGAGACCCAGTACTTC.

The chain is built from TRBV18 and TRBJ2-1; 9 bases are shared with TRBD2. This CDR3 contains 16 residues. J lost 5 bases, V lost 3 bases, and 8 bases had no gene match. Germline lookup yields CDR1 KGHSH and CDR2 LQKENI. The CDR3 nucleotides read TGTGCCAGCTCACCCTCCCTAGCGGGGACCGACAATGAGCAGTTCTTC. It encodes CASSPSLAGTDNEQFF.

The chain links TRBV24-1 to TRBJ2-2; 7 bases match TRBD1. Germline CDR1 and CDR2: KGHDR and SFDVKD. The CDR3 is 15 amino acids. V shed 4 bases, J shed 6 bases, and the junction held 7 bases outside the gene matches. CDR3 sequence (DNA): TGTGCCACCAGTGAGACAAACAGGGGCGCCGGGGAGCTGTTTTTT. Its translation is CATSETNRGAGELFF.

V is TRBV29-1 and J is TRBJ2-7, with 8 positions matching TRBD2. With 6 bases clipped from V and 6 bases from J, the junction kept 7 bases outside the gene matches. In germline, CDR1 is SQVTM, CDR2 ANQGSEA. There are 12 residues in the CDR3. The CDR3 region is CSVFGTRGEQYF. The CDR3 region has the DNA TGCAGCGTGTTCGGGACTAGAGGCGAGCAGTACTTC.

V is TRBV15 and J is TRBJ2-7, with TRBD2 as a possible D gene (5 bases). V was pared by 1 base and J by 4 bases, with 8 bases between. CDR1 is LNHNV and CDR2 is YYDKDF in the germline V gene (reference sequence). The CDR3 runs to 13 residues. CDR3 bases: TGTGCCACCAGCAGAGTACTAGGTTACGAGCAGTACTTC. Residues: CATSRVLGYEQYF. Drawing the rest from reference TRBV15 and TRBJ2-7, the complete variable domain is DAMVIQNPRYQVTQFGKPVTLSCSQTLNHNVMYWYQQKSSQAPKLLFHYYDKDFNNEADTPDNFQSRRPNTSFCFLDIRSPGLGDTAMYLCATSRVLGYEQYFGPGTRLTVT.

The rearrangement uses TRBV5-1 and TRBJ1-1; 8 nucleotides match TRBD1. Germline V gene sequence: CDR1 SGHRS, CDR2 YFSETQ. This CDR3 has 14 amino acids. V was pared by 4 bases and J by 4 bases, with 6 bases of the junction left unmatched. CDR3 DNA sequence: TGCGCCAGCAGCCAACAGGGGGAGGGCACTGAAGCTTTCTTT. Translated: CASSQQGEGTEAFF.

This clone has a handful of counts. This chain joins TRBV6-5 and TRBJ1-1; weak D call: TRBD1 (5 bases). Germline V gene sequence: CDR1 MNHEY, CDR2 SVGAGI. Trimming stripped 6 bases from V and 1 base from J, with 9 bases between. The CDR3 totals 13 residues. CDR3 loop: CASRTGGNTEAFF. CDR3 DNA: TGTGCCAGCAGGACCGGGGGGAACACTGAAGCTTTCTTT.

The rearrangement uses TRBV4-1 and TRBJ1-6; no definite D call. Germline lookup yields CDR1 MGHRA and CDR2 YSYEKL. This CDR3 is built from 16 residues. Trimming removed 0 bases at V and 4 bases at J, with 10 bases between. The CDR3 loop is CASSQETAVYNSPLHF. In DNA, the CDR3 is TGCGCCAGCAGCCAAGAAACGGCGGTATATAATTCACCCCTCCACTTT.

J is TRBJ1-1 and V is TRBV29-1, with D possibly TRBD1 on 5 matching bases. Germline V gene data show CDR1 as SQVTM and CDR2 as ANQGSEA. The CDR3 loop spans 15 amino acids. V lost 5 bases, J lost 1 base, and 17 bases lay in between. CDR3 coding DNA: TGCAGCGTTCCCGATTCAGGGTTGGGGAACACTGAAGCTTTCTTT. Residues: CSVPDSGLGNTEAFF. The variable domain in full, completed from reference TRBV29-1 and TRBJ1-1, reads SAVISQKPSRDICQRGTSLTIQCQVDSQVTMMFWYRQQPGQSLTLIATANQGSEATYESGFVIDKFPISRPNLTFSTLTVSNMSPEDSSIYLCSVPDSGLGNTEAFFGQGTRLTVV.

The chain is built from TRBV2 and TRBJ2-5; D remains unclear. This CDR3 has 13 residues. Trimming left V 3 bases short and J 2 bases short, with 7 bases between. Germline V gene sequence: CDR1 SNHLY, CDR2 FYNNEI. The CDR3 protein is CASSDTKQETQYF. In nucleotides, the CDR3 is TGTGCCAGCAGTGACACTAAACAAGAGACCCAGTACTTC.

The chain's CDR3 is CASSLPGGGRTDTQYF. The CDR3 DNA reads TGTGCCAGCAGCTTGCCTGGCGGGGGGAGAACAGATACGCAGTATTTT. The chain couples TRBV5-4 to TRBJ2-3; 8 bases match TRBD2. The CDR3 loop spans 16 amino acids. The ends lost 1 base at V and 3 bases at J; junction bases unmatched: 7. Looked up from germline, CDR1 is SGHNT and CDR2 is YYREEE (reference sequence).

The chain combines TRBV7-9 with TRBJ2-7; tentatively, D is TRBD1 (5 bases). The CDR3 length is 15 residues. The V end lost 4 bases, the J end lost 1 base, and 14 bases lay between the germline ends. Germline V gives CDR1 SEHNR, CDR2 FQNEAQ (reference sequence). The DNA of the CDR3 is TGTGCCAGCAGCTCCCCAGGGAAATCTTCCTACGAGCAGTACTTC. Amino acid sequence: CASSSPGKSSYEQYF.

Written as DNA, the CDR3 is TGTGCCAGCAGCCCGGGACTAGCGGGATCCTCCTACGAGCAGTACTTC. Translating gives CASSPGLAGSSYEQYF. V gene TRBV5-6 combines with J gene TRBJ2-7, with TRBD2 matching 13 bases. The germline CDR1 and CDR2 sequences are SGHDT and YYEEEE. CDR3 length: 16 residues. V dropped 4 bases and J dropped 0; count of bases not matched to a gene: 4.

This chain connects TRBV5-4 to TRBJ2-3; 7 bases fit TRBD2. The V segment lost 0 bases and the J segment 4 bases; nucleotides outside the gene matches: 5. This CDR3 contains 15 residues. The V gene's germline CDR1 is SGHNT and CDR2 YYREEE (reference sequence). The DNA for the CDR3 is TGTGCCAGCAGCTTGGCGGGGGGAGTTGCAGATACGCAGTATTTT. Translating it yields CASSLAGGVADTQYF.